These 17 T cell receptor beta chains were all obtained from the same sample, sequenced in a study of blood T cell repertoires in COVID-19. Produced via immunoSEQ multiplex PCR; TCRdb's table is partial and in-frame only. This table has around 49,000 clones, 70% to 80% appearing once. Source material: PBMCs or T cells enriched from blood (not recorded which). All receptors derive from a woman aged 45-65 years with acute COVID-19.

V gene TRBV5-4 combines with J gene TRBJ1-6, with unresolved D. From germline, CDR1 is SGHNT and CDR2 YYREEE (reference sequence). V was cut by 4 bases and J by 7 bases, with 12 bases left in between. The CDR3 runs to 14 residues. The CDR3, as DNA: TGTGCCAGCAGCCCGGACCCGGGGAATTCACCCCTCCACTTT. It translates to CASSPDPGNSPLHF.

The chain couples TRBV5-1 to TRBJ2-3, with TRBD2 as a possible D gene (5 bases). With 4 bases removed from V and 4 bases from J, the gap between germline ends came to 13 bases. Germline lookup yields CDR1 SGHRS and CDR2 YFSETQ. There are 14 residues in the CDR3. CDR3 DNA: TGCGCCAGCAGCCTAGGAGGACCGGCAGATACGCAGTATTTT. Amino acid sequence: CASSLGGPADTQYF.

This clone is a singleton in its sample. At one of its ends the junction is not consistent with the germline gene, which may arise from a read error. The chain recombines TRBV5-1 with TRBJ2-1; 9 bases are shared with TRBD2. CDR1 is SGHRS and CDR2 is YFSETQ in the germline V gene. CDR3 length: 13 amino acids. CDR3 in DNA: TGCGCCAGCAGCCCGCGGGGGGGGAGTGAGCCGTTCTTC. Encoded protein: CASSPRGGSEPFF.

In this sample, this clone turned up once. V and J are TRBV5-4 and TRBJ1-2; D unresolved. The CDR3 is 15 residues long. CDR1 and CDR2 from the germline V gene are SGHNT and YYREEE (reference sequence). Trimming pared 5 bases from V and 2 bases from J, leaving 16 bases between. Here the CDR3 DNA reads TGTGCCAGCAGATCGGACTTTGGGGTAAACTATGGCTACACCTTC. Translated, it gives CASRSDFGVNYGYTF.

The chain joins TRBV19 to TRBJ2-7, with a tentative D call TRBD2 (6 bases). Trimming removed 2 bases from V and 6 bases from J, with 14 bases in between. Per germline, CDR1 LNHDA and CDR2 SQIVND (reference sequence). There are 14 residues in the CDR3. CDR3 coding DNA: TGTGCCAGTAGTATAACCCGGGACTTGGGCGAGCAGTACTTC. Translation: CASSITRDLGEQYF.

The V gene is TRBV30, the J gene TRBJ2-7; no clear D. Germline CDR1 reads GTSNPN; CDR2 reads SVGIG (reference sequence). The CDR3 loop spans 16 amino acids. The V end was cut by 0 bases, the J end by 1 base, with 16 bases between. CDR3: CAWSVTNPGVSYEQYF. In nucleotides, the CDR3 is TGTGCCTGGAGTGTAACGAATCCTGGAGTTTCCTACGAGCAGTACTTC.

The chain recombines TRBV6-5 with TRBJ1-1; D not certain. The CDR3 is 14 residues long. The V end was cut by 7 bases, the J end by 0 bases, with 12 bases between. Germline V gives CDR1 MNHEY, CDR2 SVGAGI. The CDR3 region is CASKIAHMNTEAFF. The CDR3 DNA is TGTGCCAGCAAGATCGCGCATATGAACACTGAAGCTTTCTTT.

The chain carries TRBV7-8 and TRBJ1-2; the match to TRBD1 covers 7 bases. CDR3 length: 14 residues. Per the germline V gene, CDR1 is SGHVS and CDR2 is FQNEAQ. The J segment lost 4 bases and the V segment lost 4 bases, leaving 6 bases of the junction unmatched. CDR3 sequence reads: CASSSGQYGYGYTF. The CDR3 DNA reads TGTGCCAGCAGCTCGGGACAGTACGGCTATGGCTACACCTTC.

This chain's CDR3 is CASRGGWWDEKLFF. In nucleotides, the CDR3 is TGTGCCAGCCGGGGGGGTTGGTGGGATGAAAAACTGTTTTTT. The chain links TRBV2 to TRBJ1-4; a weak D match, TRBD1 (5 bases). The germline gives CDR1 SNHLY, CDR2 FYNNEI. Trimming pared 8 bases from V and 6 bases from J, leaving 16 bases between. This CDR3 contains 14 residues. The whole variable domain, filled in from reference TRBV2 and TRBJ1-4, reads EPEVTQTPSHQVTQMGQEVILRCVPISNHLYFYWYRQILGQKVEFLVSFYNNEISEKSEIFDDQFSVERPDGSNFTLKIRSTKLEDSAMYFCASRGGWWDEKLFFGSGTQLSVL.

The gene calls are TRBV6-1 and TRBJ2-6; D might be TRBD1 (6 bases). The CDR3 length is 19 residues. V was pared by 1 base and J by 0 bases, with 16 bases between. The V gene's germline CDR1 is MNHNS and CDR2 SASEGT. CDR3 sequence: CASSEETGKSLSGANVLTF. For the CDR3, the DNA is TGTGCCAGCAGTGAAGAAACAGGGAAATCCCTCTCTGGGGCCAACGTCCTGACTTTC.

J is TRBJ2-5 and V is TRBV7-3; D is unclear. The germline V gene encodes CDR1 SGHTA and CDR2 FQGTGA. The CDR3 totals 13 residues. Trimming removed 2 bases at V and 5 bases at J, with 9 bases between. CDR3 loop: CASSLGPEETQYF. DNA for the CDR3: TGTGCCAGCAGCTTAGGGCCAGAGGAGACCCAGTACTTC.

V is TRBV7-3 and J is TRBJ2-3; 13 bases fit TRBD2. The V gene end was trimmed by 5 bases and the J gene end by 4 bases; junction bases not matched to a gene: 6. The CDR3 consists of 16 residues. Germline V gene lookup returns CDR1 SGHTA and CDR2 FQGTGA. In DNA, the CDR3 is TGTGCCAGCAGCCCGACTAGCGGGGGGCCATCAGATACGCAGTATTTT. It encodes CASSPTSGGPSDTQYF. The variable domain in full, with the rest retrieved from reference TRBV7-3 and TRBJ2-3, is GAGVSQTPSNKVTEKGKYVELRCDPISGHTALYWYRQSLGQGPEFLIYFQGTGAADDSGLPNDRFFAVRPEGSVSTLKIQRTERGDSAVYLCASSPTSGGPSDTQYFGPGTRLTVL.

The CDR3 DNA reads as TGTGCCAGCAGCCAACCCCAGGGACAGGGCAGCGGCTACACCTTC. Its protein product is CASSQPQGQGSGYTF. V usage is TRBV4-2 and J usage is TRBJ1-2; 9 nucleotides line up with TRBD1. Unmatched junction bases numbered 9, after V lost 2 bases and J lost 8 bases. Germline V lookup: CDR1 LGHNA, CDR2 YNFKEQ. The CDR3 length is 15 residues.

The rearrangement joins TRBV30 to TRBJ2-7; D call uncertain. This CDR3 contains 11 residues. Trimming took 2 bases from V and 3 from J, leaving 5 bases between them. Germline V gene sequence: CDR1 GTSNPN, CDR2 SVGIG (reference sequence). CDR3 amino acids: CAWSIHYEQYF. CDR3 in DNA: TGTGCCTGGAGTATCCACTACGAGCAGTACTTC.

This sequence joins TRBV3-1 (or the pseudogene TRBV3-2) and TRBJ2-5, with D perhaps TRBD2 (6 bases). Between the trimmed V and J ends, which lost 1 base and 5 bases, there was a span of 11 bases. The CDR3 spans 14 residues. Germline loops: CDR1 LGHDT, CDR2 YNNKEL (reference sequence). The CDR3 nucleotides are TGTGCCAGCAGCCAAGGAGGGACTTTTGAGACCCAGTACTTC. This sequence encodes CASSQGGTFETQYF.

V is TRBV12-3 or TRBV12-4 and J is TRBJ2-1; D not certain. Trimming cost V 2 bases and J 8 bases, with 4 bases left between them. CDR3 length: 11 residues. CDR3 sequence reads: CASSLRYEQFF. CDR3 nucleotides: TGTGCCAGCAGTTTACGGTATGAGCAGTTCTTC.

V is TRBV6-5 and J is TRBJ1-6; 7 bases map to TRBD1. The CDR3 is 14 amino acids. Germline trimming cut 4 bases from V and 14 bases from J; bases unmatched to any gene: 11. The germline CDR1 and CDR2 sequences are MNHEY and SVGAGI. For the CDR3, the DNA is TGTGCCAGCAGTTCCGGACAGGCCCCCGGGACCCTCCACTTT. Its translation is CASSSGQAPGTLHF.